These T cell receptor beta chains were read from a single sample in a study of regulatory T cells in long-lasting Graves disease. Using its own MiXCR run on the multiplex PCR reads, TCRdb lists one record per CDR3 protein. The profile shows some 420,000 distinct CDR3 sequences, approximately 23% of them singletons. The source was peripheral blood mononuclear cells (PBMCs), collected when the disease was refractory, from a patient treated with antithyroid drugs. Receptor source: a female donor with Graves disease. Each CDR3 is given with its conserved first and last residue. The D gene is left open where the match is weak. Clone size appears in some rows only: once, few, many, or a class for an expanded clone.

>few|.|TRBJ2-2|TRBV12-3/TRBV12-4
CASSSPPVRAGELFF
TGCGCCAGCAGCTCCCCCCCGGTGAGGGCCGGGGAGCTGTTTTTT
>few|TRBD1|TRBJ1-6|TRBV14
CASSLISTGVGSPLHF
TGTGCCAGCAGCCTTATATCGACAGGGGTAGGATCACCCCTCCACTTT
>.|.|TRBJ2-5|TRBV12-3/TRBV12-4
CASSSRRQGRETQYF
TGTGCCAGCAGTTCCCGACGGCAGGGACGAGAGACCCAGTACTTC
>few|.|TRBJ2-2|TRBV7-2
CANFGGQYTGELFF
TGTGCCAACTTCGGGGGACAATACACCGGGGAGCTGTTTTTT
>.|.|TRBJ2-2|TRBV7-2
CASSATINTGELFF
TGTGCCAGCAGCGCGACGATTAACACCGGGGAGCTGTTTTTT
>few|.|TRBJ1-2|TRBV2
CASSPPEGYYGYTF
TGTGCCAGCAGCCCCCCGGAGGGGTACTATGGCTACACCTTC
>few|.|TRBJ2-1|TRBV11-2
CASSFSRGASSSYNEQFF
TGTGCCAGCAGCTTCTCCCGGGGGGCGTCTAGCTCCTACAATGAGCAGTTCTTC
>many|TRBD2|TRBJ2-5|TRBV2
CARGLGGETQYF
TGTGCCAGGGGACTAGGCGGTGAGACCCAGTACTTC
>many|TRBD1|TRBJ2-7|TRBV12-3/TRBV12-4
CASSKTGAGEQYF
TGTGCCAGCAGTAAGACAGGGGCGGGCGAGCAGTACTTC
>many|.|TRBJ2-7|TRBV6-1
CASSPWGEQYF
TGTGCCAGCAGTCCCTGGGGCGAGCAGTACTTC
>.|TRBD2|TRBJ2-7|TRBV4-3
CASSQGQAGPPYEQYF
TGCGCCAGCAGCCAAGGCCAAGCGGGGCCGCCCTACGAGCAGTACTTC
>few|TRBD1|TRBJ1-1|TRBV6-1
CASSDPGTGRNNPLEAFF
TGTGCCAGCAGTGACCCCGGGACAGGGCGCAATAACCCTCTTGAAGCTTTCTTT
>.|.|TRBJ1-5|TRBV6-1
CATQDSHSNQPQHF
TGTGCCACCCAGGACAGCCATAGCAATCAGCCCCAGCATTTT